One sample yielded the 2 T cell receptor beta chains listed below, sequenced in a study of metastatic and nonmetastatic thyroid tumors. TCRdb reprocessed the PCR reads via MiXCR. The repertoire holds about 48,000 clones, with more than 20% as singletons. Not a single patient had been given any form of treatment at any point before undergoing thyroid surgery. The sequenced sample consisted of blood. These receptors came from a male donor with papillary thyroid cancer or a benign thyroid nodule (not recorded which). Some clones in this sample may be carry-over from other donors' samples.

There are many counts of this clone. This chain uses TRBV5-1 with TRBJ2-7; TRBD1 might be the D (6 bases). Germline CDR1 and CDR2: SGHRS and YFSETQ. The length of the CDR3 is 15 residues. The ends were cut back, 4 bases at V and 3 bases at J, with 17 bases in the middle. Written as DNA, the CDR3 is TGCGCCAGCAGCCTTACCGGGACACCCAACTACGAGCAGTACTTC. It specifies CASSLTGTPNYEQYF.

This clone occurred many times. Other DNA sequences in this specimen translate into the identical CDR3. J is TRBJ2-1 and V is TRBV11-3; 8 bases line up with TRBD2. The J segment lost 7 bases and the V segment lost 2 bases, leaving 7 bases of the junction unmatched. The V gene's germline CDR1 is SGHNT and CDR2 YENEEA. This CDR3 region has 15 residues. The chain's CDR3 is CASSLLVGRGNEQFF. DNA of the CDR3: TGTGCCAGCAGCTTATTGGTCGGGAGGGGGAATGAGCAGTTCTTC.